This TCR beta chain came from a study of cytomegalovirus exposure and HLA in healthy donors. V was cut by 5 bases and J by 3 bases, with 8 bases left in between. The CDR3 has 12 amino acids. Per the germline V gene, CDR1 is MNHEY and CDR2 is SMNVEV (reference sequence). PCR employed 60 Vbeta and 13 Jbeta primers. The table came from immunoSEQ multiplex PCR; TCRdb's copy has only in-frame clones and leaves some out. The sample lists roughly 73,000 clones, 84% occurring once. Of note for this clone: The antigen is unknown.

Whole-study findings and limits: For TCR beta chains, V- and J-gene trimming was later linked to a missense DCLRE1C variant. TCR beta chains associated with HLA were, in a later analysis, more clonally expanded than equally common others.

The chain joins TRBV27 to TRBJ2-7; tentatively, D is TRBD1 (5 bases). The source material was PBMCs. This receptor was taken from a woman in her 50s in good health and CMV-seronegative. The chain's CDR3 is CASSTGNYEQYF. The CDR3 DNA reads TGTGCCAGCAGTACAGGTAACTACGAGCAGTACTTC.